This paragraph reports one T cell receptor (beta chain). In the authors' workflow: Amplifying reference gene primers gave estimates of nucleated cell counts. Sequenced by immunoSEQ multiplex PCR; TCRdb stores in-frame clones only, minus some. The V and J calls and clone size were taken over from that table, and D and trimming were inferred from the DNA. The profile covers 200,000 or so clones, with 75% to 90% appearing a single time and about 2% taken by the ten largest. This sample stems from a study of blood T cell repertoires in COVID-19. This CDR3 comprises 15 residues. Germline assignment: CDR1 MNHEY and CDR2 SVGAGI. The junction had 5 bases not matched to a gene; V was cut back by 2 bases and J by 3 bases.

The V call is TRBV6-5, the J call TRBJ2-7; 9 nucleotides line up with TRBD1. The material sequenced was peripheral blood. The sequence derives from a man in his 70s with active or convalescent COVID-19. DNA for the CDR3: TGTGCCAGCAGTTACCTGGGACAGGGCAGCTACGAGCAGTACTTC. The encoded protein is CASSYLGQGSYEQYF.